What follows describes a single T cell receptor beta chain. These data belong to a study of control samples from healthy donors and cancer patients. The germline CDR1 and CDR2 sequences are MNHEY and SMNVEV (reference sequence). V shed 5 bases and J 4 bases; nucleotides not matched to a gene: 11. This CDR3 comprises 16 residues. Profiling relied on immunoSEQ multiplex PCR, and the TCRdb table lists in-frame clones only, not all of them. The data show tens of thousands of clones, roughly 90% seen once. The source material was blood. This clonotype was obtained from a man aged 45-65 years in good health. The chain combines TRBV27 with TRBJ2-5, with 9 bases matching TRBD2. CDR3 region: CASSPRSLAGLETQYF. CDR3 DNA: TGTGCCAGCAGTCCTCGGAGCCTAGCGGGACTAGAGACCCAGTACTTC.